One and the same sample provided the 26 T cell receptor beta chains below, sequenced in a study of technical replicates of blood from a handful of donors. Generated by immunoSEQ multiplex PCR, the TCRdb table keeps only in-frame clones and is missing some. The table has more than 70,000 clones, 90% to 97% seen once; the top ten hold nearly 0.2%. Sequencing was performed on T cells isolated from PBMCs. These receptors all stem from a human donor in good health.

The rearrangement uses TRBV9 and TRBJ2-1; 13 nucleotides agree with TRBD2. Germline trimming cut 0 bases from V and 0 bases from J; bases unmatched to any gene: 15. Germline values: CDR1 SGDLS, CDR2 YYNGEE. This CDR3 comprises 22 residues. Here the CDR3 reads CASSVALATSGRARSSYNEQFF. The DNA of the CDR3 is TGTGCCAGCAGCGTAGCCCTTGCAACTAGCGGGAGGGCGAGGAGCTCCTACAATGAGCAGTTCTTC. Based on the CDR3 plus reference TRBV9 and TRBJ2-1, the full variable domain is DSGVTQTPKHLITATGQRVTLRCSPRSGDLSVYWYQQSLDQGLQFLIQYYNGEERAKGNILERFSAQQFPDLHSELNLSSLELGDSALYFCASSVALATSGRARSSYNEQFFGPGTRLTVL.

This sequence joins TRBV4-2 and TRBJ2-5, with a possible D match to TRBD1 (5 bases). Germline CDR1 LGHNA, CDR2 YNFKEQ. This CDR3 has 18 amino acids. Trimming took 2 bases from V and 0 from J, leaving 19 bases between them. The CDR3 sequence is CASSQLVRGNDNQETQYF. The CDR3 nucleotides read TGTGCCAGCAGCCAACTAGTAAGGGGAAACGACAACCAAGAGACCCAGTACTTC.

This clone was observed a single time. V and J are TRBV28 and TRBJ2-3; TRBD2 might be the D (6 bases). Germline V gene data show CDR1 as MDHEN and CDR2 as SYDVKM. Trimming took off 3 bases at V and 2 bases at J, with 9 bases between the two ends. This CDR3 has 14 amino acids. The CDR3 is CASSFGGFTDTQYF. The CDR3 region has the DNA TGTGCCAGCAGTTTCGGAGGGTTCACAGATACGCAGTATTTT.

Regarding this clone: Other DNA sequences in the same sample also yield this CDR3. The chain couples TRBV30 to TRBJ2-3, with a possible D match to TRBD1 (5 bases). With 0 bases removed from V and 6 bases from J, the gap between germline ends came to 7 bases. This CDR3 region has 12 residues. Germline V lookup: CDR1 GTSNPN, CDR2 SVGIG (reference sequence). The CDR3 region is CAWSVNRDTQYF. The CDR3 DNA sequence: TGTGCCTGGAGTGTTAACAGGGATACGCAGTATTTT.

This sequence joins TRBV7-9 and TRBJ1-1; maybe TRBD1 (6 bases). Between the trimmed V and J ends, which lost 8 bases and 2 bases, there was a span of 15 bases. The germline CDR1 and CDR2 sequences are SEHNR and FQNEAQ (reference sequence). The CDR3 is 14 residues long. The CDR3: CASCRGGANTEAFF. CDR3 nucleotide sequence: TGTGCCAGCTGTCGAGGGGGGGCTAACACTGAAGCTTTCTTT.

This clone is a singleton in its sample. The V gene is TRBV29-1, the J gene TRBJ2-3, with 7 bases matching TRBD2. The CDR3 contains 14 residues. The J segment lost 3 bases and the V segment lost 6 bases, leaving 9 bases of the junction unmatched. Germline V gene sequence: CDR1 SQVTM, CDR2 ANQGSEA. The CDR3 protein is CSVGLVGRTDTQYF. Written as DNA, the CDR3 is TGCAGCGTCGGACTAGTCGGCCGTACAGATACGCAGTATTTT.

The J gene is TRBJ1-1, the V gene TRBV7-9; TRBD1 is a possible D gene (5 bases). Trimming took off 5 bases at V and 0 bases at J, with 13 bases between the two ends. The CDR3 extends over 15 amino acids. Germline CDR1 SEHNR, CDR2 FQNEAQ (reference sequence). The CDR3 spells CASSGGGALNTEAFF. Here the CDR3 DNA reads TGTGCCAGCAGCGGAGGCGGGGCATTGAACACTGAAGCTTTCTTT.

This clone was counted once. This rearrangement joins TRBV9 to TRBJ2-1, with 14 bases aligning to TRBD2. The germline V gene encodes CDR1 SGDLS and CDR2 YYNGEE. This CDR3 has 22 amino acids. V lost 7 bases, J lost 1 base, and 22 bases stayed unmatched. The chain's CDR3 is CASGTPAGTSGRWKGSYNEQFF. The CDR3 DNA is TGTGCCAGCGGAACTCCAGCCGGGACTAGCGGGAGATGGAAAGGGTCCTACAATGAGCAGTTCTTC.

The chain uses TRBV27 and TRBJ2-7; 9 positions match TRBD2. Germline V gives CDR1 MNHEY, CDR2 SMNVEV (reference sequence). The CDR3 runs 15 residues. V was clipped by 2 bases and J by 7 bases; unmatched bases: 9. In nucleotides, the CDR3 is TGTGCCAGCAGTTTAGTCGGCGGGAGGGCCAGGGAGCAGTACTTC. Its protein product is CASSLVGGRAREQYF.

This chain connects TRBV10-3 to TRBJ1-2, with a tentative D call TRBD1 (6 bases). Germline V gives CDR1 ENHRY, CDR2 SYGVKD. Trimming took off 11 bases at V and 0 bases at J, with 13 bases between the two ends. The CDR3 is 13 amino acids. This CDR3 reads CASRGDTNYGYTF. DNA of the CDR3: TGTGCCTCCCGGGGGGACACTAACTATGGCTACACCTTC.

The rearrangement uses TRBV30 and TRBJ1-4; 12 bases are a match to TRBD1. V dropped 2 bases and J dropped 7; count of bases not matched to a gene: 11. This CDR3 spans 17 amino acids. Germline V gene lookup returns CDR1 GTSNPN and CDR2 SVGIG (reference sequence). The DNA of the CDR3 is TGTGCCTGGAGTACCGGGACAGGGGGCGCCGGGTCTGAAAAACTGTTTTTT. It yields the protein CAWSTGTGGAGSEKLFF.

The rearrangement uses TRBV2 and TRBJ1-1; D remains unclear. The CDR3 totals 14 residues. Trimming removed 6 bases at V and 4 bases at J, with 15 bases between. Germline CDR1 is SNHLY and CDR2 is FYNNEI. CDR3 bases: TGTGCCAGCAGCGAACAAACATCCCTCACTGAAGCTTTCTTT. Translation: CASSEQTSLTEAFF.

The CDR3 region has the DNA TGTGCCAGCAGCTTAGTTGCGGGGTCTTACGAGCAGTACTTC. Its protein product is CASSLVAGSYEQYF. V gene TRBV7-6 combines with J gene TRBJ2-7, with D perhaps matching TRBD2 (6 bases). Deletions cut 1 base from V and 4 bases from J, with 11 bases between. Germline V gene lookup returns CDR1 SGHVS and CDR2 FNYEAQ. The CDR3 covers 14 residues.

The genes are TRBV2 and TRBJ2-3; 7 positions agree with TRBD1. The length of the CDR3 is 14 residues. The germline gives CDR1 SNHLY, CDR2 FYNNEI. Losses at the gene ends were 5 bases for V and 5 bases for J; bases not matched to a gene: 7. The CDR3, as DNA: TGTGCCAGCAGTTGGGGACAGTTTGGAGATACGCAGTATTTT. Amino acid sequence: CASSWGQFGDTQYF.

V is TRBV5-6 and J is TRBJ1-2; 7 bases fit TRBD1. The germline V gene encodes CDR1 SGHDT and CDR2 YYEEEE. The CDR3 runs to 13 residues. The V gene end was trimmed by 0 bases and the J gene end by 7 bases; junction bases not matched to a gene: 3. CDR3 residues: CASSLDRGLGYTF. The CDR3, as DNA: TGTGCCAGCAGCTTGGACAGGGGCCTTGGCTACACCTTC.

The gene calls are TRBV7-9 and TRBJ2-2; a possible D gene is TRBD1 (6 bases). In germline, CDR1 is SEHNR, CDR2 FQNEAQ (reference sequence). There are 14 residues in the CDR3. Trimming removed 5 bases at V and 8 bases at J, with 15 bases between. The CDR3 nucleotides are TGTGCCAGCAGCCCTAGTTCGGACAGAGGGGAGCTGTTTTTT. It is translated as CASSPSSDRGELFF.

CDR3: CASRKTGLQEKLFF. CDR3 in DNA: TGTGCCAGCAGAAAGACAGGGCTCCAAGAAAAACTGTTTTTT. The chain has TRBV28 and TRBJ1-4, with 7 nucleotides matching TRBD1. J was trimmed by 8 bases and V by 6 bases; bases with no gene match: 9. The CDR3 spans 14 residues. CDR1 is MDHEN, CDR2 SYDVKM, per germline.

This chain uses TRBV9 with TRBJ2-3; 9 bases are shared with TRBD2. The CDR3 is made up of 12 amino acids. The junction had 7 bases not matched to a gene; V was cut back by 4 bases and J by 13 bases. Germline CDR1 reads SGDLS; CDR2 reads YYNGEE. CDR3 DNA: TGTGCCAGCAGCTCCTGGACTAGCGAGGAGTATTTT. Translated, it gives CASSSWTSEEYF.

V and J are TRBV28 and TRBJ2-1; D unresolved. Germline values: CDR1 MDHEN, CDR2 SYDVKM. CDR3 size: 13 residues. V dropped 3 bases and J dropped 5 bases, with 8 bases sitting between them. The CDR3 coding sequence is TGTGCCAGCAGTTTCGGTGTTAACAATGAGCAGTTCTTC. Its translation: CASSFGVNNEQFF.

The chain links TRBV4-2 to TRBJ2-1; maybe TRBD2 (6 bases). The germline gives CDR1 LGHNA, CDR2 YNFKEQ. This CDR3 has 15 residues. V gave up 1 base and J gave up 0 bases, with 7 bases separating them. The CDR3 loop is CASSQGTTSYNEQFF. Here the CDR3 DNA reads TGTGCCAGCAGCCAAGGGACTACCTCCTACAATGAGCAGTTCTTC.

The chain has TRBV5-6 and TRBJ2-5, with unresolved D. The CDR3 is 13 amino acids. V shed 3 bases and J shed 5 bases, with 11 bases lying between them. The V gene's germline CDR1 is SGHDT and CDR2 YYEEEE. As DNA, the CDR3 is TGTGCCAGCAGCTCTCTTGGCCTGGAGACCCAGTACTTC. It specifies CASSSLGLETQYF.

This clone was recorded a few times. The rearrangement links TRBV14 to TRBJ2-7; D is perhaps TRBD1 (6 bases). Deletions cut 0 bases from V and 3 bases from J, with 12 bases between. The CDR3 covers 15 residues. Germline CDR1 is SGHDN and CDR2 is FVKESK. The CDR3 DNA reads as TGTGCCAGCAGCCAAGATGAGGGACATTTCTACGAGCAGTACTTC. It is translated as CASSQDEGHFYEQYF. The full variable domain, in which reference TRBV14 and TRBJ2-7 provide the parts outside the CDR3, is EAGVTQFPSHSVIEKGQTVTLRCDPISGHDNLYWYRRVMGKEIKFLLHFVKESKQDESGMPNNRFLAERTGGTYSTLKVQPAELEDSGVYFCASSQDEGHFYEQYFGPGTRLTVT.

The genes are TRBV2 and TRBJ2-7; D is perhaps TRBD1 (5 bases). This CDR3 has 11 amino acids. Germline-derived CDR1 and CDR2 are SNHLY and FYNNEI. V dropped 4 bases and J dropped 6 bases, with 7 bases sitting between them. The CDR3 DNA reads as TGTGCCAGCAGTGGACAGCCCGAGCAGTACTTC. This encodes CASSGQPEQYF.

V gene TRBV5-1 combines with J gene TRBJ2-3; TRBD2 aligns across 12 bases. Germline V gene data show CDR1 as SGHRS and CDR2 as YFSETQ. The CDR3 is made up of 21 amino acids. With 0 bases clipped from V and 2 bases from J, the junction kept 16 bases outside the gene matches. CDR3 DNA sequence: TGCGCCAGCAGCTTGGGGGAGGGACTAGCGGGTTTGCAAGGGTTCACAGATACGCAGTATTTT. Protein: CASSLGEGLAGLQGFTDTQYF.

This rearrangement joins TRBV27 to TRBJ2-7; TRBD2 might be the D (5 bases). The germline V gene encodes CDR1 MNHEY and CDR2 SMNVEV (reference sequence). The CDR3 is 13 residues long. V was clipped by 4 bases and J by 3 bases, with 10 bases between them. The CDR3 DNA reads TGTGCCAGCAGTTCGGGAACGGTCTACGAGCAGTACTTC. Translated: CASSSGTVYEQYF.

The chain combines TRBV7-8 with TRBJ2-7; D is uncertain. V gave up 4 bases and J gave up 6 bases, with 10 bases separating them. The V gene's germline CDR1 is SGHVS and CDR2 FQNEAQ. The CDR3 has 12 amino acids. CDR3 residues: CASSSPPSEQYF. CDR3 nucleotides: TGTGCCAGCAGCTCCCCTCCCTCCGAGCAGTACTTC.